The sequence of this TCR beta chain was determined in a study of blood T cell repertoires in COVID-19. Study at large: There were acute and convalescent COVID-19 samples, and they came from the United States, Italy and Spain. T cells, B-cell-depleted T cells, or PBMCs provided the cDNA or gDNA that served as material.

In the authors' methods: Amplification of reference gene primers provided the estimated nucleated cell counts. TCRdb's copy holds only in-frame clones and misses some; the assay was immunoSEQ multiplex PCR. The D gene and trimming were derived from the DNA, and the V and J assignments and clone size from that table. Of about 110,000 clones in the sample, 90% to 95% were seen once. V lost 0 bases and J 7 bases, leaving 11 bases between the germline ends. CDR1 is SGHTA, CDR2 FQGTGA, per germline. The CDR3 sequence is 14 residues long. This clone is a singleton in its sample. This clonotype originated in a woman aged 25 to 39 with acute or convalescent COVID-19. The sequenced material came from peripheral blood. V is TRBV7-3 and J is TRBJ2-3, with D possibly matching TRBD2 (5 bases). CDR3 in DNA: TGTGCCAGCAGCTTAACTGGGGAGCAAAATACGCAGTATTTT. Encoded protein: CASSLTGEQNTQYF.